There are many counts of the clone carrying this TCR beta chain. Samples came from patients with localized non-small cell lung adenocarcinoma. Per the germline V gene, CDR1 is WNHNN and CDR2 is SYGVQD (reference sequence). The CDR3 sequence is 13 residues long. This sample was taken from a study of CD4 and CD8 cells across lung adenocarcinoma regions. Using its own MiXCR run on the PCR reads, TCRdb lists one record per CDR3 protein. The table has 6,600 or so distinct CDR3 sequences, 51% seen once. This TCR came from a female donor with lung adenocarcinoma. The CD4 and CD8 labels of this study may be unreliable. The gene calls are TRBV10-1 and TRBJ2-3, with D tentatively TRBD2 (5 bases). The DNA end favors TRBJ2-7, so the J call may be wrong. Material: CD4+ T cells from the center of a lung tumor. DNA of the CDR3: TGCGCCACCGAACTAGAAGGTAAAGATACGCAGTACTTC. Translation gives CATELEGKDTQYF.